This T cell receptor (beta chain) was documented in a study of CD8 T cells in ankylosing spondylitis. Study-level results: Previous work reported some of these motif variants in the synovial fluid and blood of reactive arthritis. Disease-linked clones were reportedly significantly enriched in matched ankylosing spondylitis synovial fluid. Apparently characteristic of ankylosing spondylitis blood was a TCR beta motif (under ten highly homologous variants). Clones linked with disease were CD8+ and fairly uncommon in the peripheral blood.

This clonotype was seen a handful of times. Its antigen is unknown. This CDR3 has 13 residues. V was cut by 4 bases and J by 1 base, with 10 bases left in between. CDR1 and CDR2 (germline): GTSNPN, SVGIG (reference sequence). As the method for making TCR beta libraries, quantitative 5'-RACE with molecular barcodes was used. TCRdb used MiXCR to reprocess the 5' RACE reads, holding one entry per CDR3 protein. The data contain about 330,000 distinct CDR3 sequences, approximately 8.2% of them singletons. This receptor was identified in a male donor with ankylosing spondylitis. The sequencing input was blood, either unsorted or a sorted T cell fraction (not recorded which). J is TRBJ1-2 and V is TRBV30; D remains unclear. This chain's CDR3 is CAWNPGNNYGYTF. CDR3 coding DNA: TGTGCCTGGAATCCAGGAAATAACTATGGCTACACCTTC.